Presented here are 11 T cell receptor beta chains from one specimen sequenced in a study of CD8 T cells in ankylosing spondylitis. TCRdb called the 5' RACE reads again in MiXCR, with one record for every CDR3 protein. In the table there are about 240,000 distinct CDR3 sequences, about 10% of which are singletons. Sequences were obtained from blood, either unsorted or a sorted T cell fraction (not recorded which). Receptors originate from a male donor with ankylosing spondylitis or in good health (not recorded which).

This clonotype was picked up many times. The J gene is TRBJ2-4, the V gene TRBV19; D tentatively reads TRBD1 or TRBD2 (6 bases each). V was trimmed by 5 bases and J by 5 bases, leaving 13 bases between them. CDR1 is LNHDA, CDR2 SQIVND, per germline (reference sequence). This CDR3 has 14 residues. The chain's CDR3 is CASSVKGGQNIQYF. The CDR3 region has the DNA TGTGCCAGTAGTGTGAAGGGGGGACAAAACATTCAGTACTTC. The full variable domain, with the rest looked up from reference TRBV19 and TRBJ2-4, is DGGITQSPKYLFRKEGQNVTLSCEQNLNHDAMYWYRQDPGQGLRLIYYSQIVNDFQKGDIAEGYSVSREKKESFPLTVTSAQKNPTAFYLCASSVKGGQNIQYFGAGTRLSVL.

This chain links TRBV3-1 with TRBJ1-6; D not certain. Germline values: CDR1 LGHDT, CDR2 YNNKEL (reference sequence). Trimming left V 0 bases short and J 6 bases short, with 3 bases between. This CDR3 region has 13 residues. The CDR3 DNA reads TGTGCCAGCAGCCAAGATCGTAATTCACCCCTCCACTTT. It is translated as CASSQDRNSPLHF.

There are many counts of this clonotype. The rearrangement links TRBV15 to TRBJ2-7, with D possibly being TRBD1 (6 bases). The length of the CDR3 is 14 residues. The germline V gene encodes CDR1 LNHNV and CDR2 YYDKDF (reference sequence). Deletions cut 3 bases from V and 2 bases from J, with 11 bases between. The CDR3 DNA follows: TGTGCCACCAGCAGTCCCCGGGACACCTACGAGCAGTACTTC. Its protein is CATSSPRDTYEQYF.

This clonotype was observed many times. The rearrangement links TRBV20-1 to TRBJ2-3; D uncertain. The germline V and J ends were trimmed by 3 bases and 2 bases, with 12 bases remaining between them. CDR1 DFQATT and CDR2 SNEGSKA come from the germline V gene (reference sequence). The CDR3 is 14 residues long. The CDR3 region has the DNA TGCAGTGCTAGTTCTCGACAACCCACAGATACGCAGTATTTT. It translates to CSASSRQPTDTQYF.

The table lists this clonotype with many counts. This chain uses TRBV20-1 with TRBJ2-7, with 9 bases aligning to TRBD2. V lost 1 base to trimming and J lost 1 base; unmatched junction nucleotides: 8. CDR3 length: 16 amino acids. The germline gives CDR1 DFQATT, CDR2 SNEGSKA (reference sequence). This chain's CDR3 is CSARGTSALPSYEQYF. DNA for the CDR3: TGCAGTGCTAGAGGGACTAGCGCATTACCTTCCTACGAGCAGTACTTC.

This clonotype was detected a few times. The chain links TRBV10-3 to TRBJ1-5; D is perhaps TRBD1 (5 bases). Looked up from germline, CDR1 is ENHRY and CDR2 is SYGVKD. V lost 0 bases, J lost 2 bases, and 14 bases lay in between. The CDR3 sequence is 17 residues long. The CDR3 is CAISESGRGSGNQPQHF. The CDR3 coding sequence is TGTGCCATCAGTGAGTCGGGGCGGGGAAGCGGCAATCAGCCCCAGCATTTT.

The chain links TRBV5-1 to TRBJ2-2, with TRBD1 identical over 7 bases. The CDR3 is made up of 17 amino acids. The junction had 9 bases not matched to a gene; V was cut back by 4 bases and J by 0 bases. Germline CDR1 is SGHRS and CDR2 is YFSETQ. The CDR3 spells CASSLGPTGTNTGELFF. In nucleotides, the CDR3 is TGCGCCAGCAGCCTGGGCCCGACAGGGACGAACACCGGGGAGCTGTTTTTT.

This clonotype was picked up many times. V usage is TRBV20-1 and J usage is TRBJ2-3, with 7 bases lining up with TRBD2. Germline V gene lookup returns CDR1 DFQATT and CDR2 SNEGSKA (reference sequence). CDR3 length: 14 residues. Trimming removed 5 bases from V and 2 bases from J; junction bases left unmatched: 7. DNA for the CDR3: TGCAGTGCTTCAACTAGCGCCTACACAGATACGCAGTATTTT. Amino acid sequence: CSASTSAYTDTQYF.

This clonotype has a count of ten or more. This chain joins TRBV6-1 and TRBJ2-1, with D perhaps TRBD1 or TRBD2 (5 bases each). The V gene lost 5 bases and the J gene lost 4 bases, with 15 bases spanning the gap. The CDR3 is 15 amino acids. Germline lookup yields CDR1 MNHNS and CDR2 SASEGT. In DNA form, the CDR3 reads TGTGCCAGCAGTAATCCGGGACGGAGGTACAATGAGCAGTTCTTC. This encodes CASSNPGRRYNEQFF.

This clonotype has at least ten counts. V gene TRBV20-1 combines with J gene TRBJ1-1, with D maybe TRBD1 (5 bases). The germline V gene encodes CDR1 DFQATT and CDR2 SNEGSKA (reference sequence). This CDR3 has 13 amino acids. V was shortened by 1 base and J by 10 bases, with 16 bases between the two germline ends. The CDR3 region has the DNA TGCAGTGCTAGAGTTGAGGGGCAGGGTCGAGCTTTCTTT. Translating gives CSARVEGQGRAFF.

The table lists this clonotype with many counts. The chain joins TRBV6-1 to TRBJ2-1; no firm D call. The CDR3 runs 13 residues. Trimming stripped 8 bases from V and 0 bases from J, with 8 bases between. CDR1 is MNHNS and CDR2 is SASEGT in the germline V gene. CDR3 sequence reads: CASGRSSYNEQFF. The CDR3 DNA sequence: TGTGCCAGCGGACGAAGCTCCTACAATGAGCAGTTCTTC.